This passage covers 19 T cell receptor beta chains from one sample sequenced in a study. TCRdb reanalysed the 5' RACE reads using MiXCR and keeps one entry per CDR3 protein. The repertoire has about 40,000 distinct CDR3 sequences, approximately 20% of them found once; the top ten carry 2.5% to 3%. Sequencing used naive CD4+ T cells sorted from a lymph node. Specified subset: naive CD4+ T cells, CD4+CD45RA+CD25-. All receptors come from a female donor with breast cancer.

This clonotype has more than one count but fewer than ten. The rearrangement uses TRBV24-1 and TRBJ2-1; D is unresolved. CDR3 length equals 13 residues. The V gene lost 3 bases and the J gene lost 8 bases, with 10 bases spanning the gap. Per germline, CDR1 KGHDR and CDR2 SFDVKD. The CDR3 region is CATSDNRRHEQFF. CDR3 in DNA: TGTGCCACCAGTGATAATAGGCGGCATGAGCAGTTCTTC.

At least ten counts were recorded for this clonotype. The V gene is TRBV5-5, the J gene TRBJ2-7, with D hard to call. Germline V gene lookup returns CDR1 SGHKS and CDR2 YYEKEE (reference sequence). This CDR3 comprises 15 residues. V was trimmed by 2 bases and J by 0 bases, leaving 12 bases between them. The CDR3 region has the DNA TGTGCCAGCAGCTTAGTACAATCGAGCTCCTACGAGCAGTACTTC. This encodes CASSLVQSSSYEQYF.

This clonotype has more than one count but fewer than ten. V gene TRBV7-6 combines with J gene TRBJ1-5; D is undetermined. The CDR3 is 15 amino acids. The germline V and J ends were trimmed by 3 bases and 6 bases, with 15 bases remaining between them. CDR1 is SGHVS and CDR2 is FNYEAQ in the germline V gene. The CDR3 coding sequence is TGTGCCAGCAGCTTGGAACCCCGAGTCGGTCAGCCCCAGCATTTT. Residues: CASSLEPRVGQPQHF.

The chain combines TRBV13 with TRBJ1-1; weak D call: TRBD1 (5 bases). The CDR3 covers 12 residues. CDR1 PRHDT and CDR2 FYEKMQ come from the germline V gene (reference sequence). V was shortened by 3 bases and J by 8 bases, with 10 bases between the two germline ends. Here the CDR3 reads CASSLARVEAFF. CDR3 bases: TGTGCCAGCAGCTTGGCCAGGGTGGAAGCTTTCTTT. The full variable domain, with the rest looked up from reference TRBV13 and TRBJ1-1, is AAGVIQSPRHLIKEKRETATLKCYPIPRHDTVYWYQQGPGQDPQFLISFYEKMQSDKGSIPDRFSAQQFSDYHSELNMSSLELGDSALYFCASSLARVEAFFGQGTRLTVV.

This clonotype has at least ten counts. This chain uses TRBV6-6 with TRBJ2-1, with 10 bases matching TRBD2. From germline, CDR1 is MNHNY and CDR2 SVGAGI (reference sequence). The CDR3 loop spans 16 amino acids. Unmatched junction bases numbered 7, after V lost 5 bases and J lost 3 bases. The CDR3 region has the DNA TGTGCCAGCAGTACTTCTAGCGGGAGATTCTACAATGAGCAGTTCTTC. This encodes CASSTSSGRFYNEQFF.

The CDR3, as DNA: TGCGCCAGCAGCTACGCGGCGGCAGGATTGAACACTGAAGCTTTCTTT. It specifies CASSYAAAGLNTEAFF. V usage is TRBV5-1 and J usage is TRBJ1-1; D gene uncertain. The CDR3 is 16 residues long. Looked up from germline, CDR1 is SGHRS and CDR2 is YFSETQ. Trimming stripped 3 bases from V and 0 bases from J, with 15 bases between.

The chain couples TRBV5-1 to TRBJ1-6; tentatively, D is TRBD1 (6 bases). Germline CDR1 reads SGHRS; CDR2 reads YFSETQ. V lost 3 bases to trimming and J lost 8 bases, with 15 bases between them. The CDR3 is 15 residues long. For the CDR3, the DNA is TGCGCCAGCAGCTCGACACAGGGCTCTTATTCACCCCTCCACTTT. Its protein is CASSSTQGSYSPLHF.

V and J are TRBV6-2 or TRBV6-3 and TRBJ1-1; D may be TRBD1 (5 bases). This CDR3 region has 13 residues. Deletions cut 4 bases from V and 6 bases from J, with 12 bases between. Germline CDR1 is MNHEY and CDR2 is SVGEGT. DNA of the CDR3: TGTGCCAGCAGTTGGGGAAGGGACGCTGAAGCTTTCTTT. This sequence encodes CASSWGRDAEAFF.

The chain couples TRBV28 to TRBJ2-3; D gene uncertain. The CDR3 runs 12 residues. Trimming stripped 4 bases from V and 6 bases from J, with 8 bases between. In germline, CDR1 is MDHEN, CDR2 SYDVKM. The CDR3 loop is CASSSGSDTQYF. CDR3 nucleotide sequence: TGTGCCAGCAGTTCCGGGTCGGATACGCAGTATTTT.

A word on this clonotype: An end of the junction differs from the germline gene, which may be a read error. CDR3 protein: CSAGDIWDSGETMGAFF. In DNA form, the CDR3 reads TGCAGTGCTGGAGATATTTGGGACTCAGGGGAGACGATGGGAGCTTTCTTT. The chain recombines TRBV20-1 with TRBJ1-1, with D possibly being TRBD1 (6 bases). Looked up from germline, CDR1 is DFQATT and CDR2 is SNEGSKA (reference sequence). The length of the CDR3 is 17 residues.

This clonotype came up a few times. CDR3 sequence reads: CASSSYPTDNEQFF. The CDR3 region has the DNA TGTGCCAGCAGTTCCTATCCGACAGACAATGAGCAGTTCTTC. The rearrangement links TRBV27 to TRBJ2-1; tentative D call: TRBD1 (5 bases). The V gene's germline CDR1 is MNHEY and CDR2 SMNVEV (reference sequence). The CDR3 has 14 residues. V lost 4 bases and J 5 bases, leaving 12 bases between the germline ends.

This clonotype occurred a few times. The genes are TRBV28 and TRBJ2-5, with D hard to call. The ends were cut back, 8 bases at V and 1 base at J, with 8 bases in the middle. The germline V gene encodes CDR1 MDHEN and CDR2 SYDVKM. This CDR3 has 12 residues. The CDR3 nucleotides read TGTGCCAGCGGGAATAGCCAAGAGACCCAGTACTTC. Its protein is CASGNSQETQYF.

Ten or more counts support this clonotype. The J gene is TRBJ2-3, the V gene TRBV20-1; 11 bases are shared with TRBD2. Germline V CDR1 and CDR2: DFQATT, SNEGSKA (reference sequence). The ends lost 5 bases at V and 6 bases at J; junction bases unmatched: 10. The CDR3 has 15 residues. CDR3 bases: TGCAGTGCTCTCCAACTAGCGGGGGACCTCGATACGCAGTATTTT. Protein: CSALQLAGDLDTQYF.

This clonotype was found a few times. The gene calls are TRBV6-1 and TRBJ1-3; a possible D gene is TRBD1 (5 bases). V shed 2 bases and J shed 3 bases, with 8 bases lying between them. Looked up from germline, CDR1 is MNHNS and CDR2 is SASEGT. CDR3 length equals 14 residues. CDR3 sequence: CASSERGNGNTIYF. The CDR3 coding sequence is TGTGCCAGCAGTGAACGGGGGAATGGAAACACCATATATTTT.

A few counts support this clonotype. The V and J genes are TRBV9 and TRBJ2-7; TRBD2 might be the D (6 bases). V was trimmed by 3 bases and J by 0 bases, leaving 19 bases between them. This CDR3 comprises 17 residues. The germline V gene encodes CDR1 SGDLS and CDR2 YYNGEE. In nucleotides, the CDR3 is TGTGCCAGCAGCGCACCCCCCGGGACTGCCAGCTCCTACGAGCAGTACTTC. Its translation is CASSAPPGTASSYEQYF.

This clonotype was observed many times. This sequence joins TRBV9 and TRBJ1-6; D remains unclear. The CDR3 has 12 amino acids. Germline values: CDR1 SGDLS, CDR2 YYNGEE. V was pared by 3 bases and J by 7 bases, with 5 bases between. CDR3 region: CASSATNSPLHF. CDR3 coding DNA: TGTGCCAGCAGCGCCACGAATTCACCCCTCCACTTT.

The chain employs TRBV7-3 and TRBJ2-1; 8 nucleotides align to TRBD2. Germline-derived CDR1 and CDR2 are SGHTA and FQGTGA. Unmatched junction bases numbered 3, after V lost 0 bases and J lost 5 bases. The CDR3 sequence is 15 residues long. CDR3 DNA sequence: TGTGCCAGCAGCTTAACTTCGGGGGGGCACAATGAGCAGTTCTTC. Encoded protein: CASSLTSGGHNEQFF.

This clonotype is medium-sized within its sample. V gene TRBV9 combines with J gene TRBJ1-1, with 7 bases lining up with TRBD1. Germline assignment: CDR1 SGDLS and CDR2 YYNGEE. CDR3 length equals 14 residues. Trimming cost V 5 bases and J 1 base; bases outside gene matches: 5. Written as DNA, the CDR3 is TGTGCCAGCAGTTTTGGGACAGCGAACACTGAAGCTTTCTTT. Its protein product is CASSFGTANTEAFF. Filled out from reference TRBV9 and TRBJ1-1, the complete variable domain reads DSGVTQTPKHLITATGQRVTLRCSPRSGDLSVYWYQQSLDQGLQFLIQYYNGEERAKGNILERFSAQQFPDLHSELNLSSLELGDSALYFCASSFGTANTEAFFGQGTRLTVV.

This clonotype was counted a few times. CDR3: CASRSALAGNQIQYF. The CDR3 DNA sequence: TGCGCCAGCAGGTCCGCTCTAGCGGGGAATCAGATTCAGTACTTC. The chain uses TRBV5-1 and TRBJ2-4; the match to TRBD2 covers 9 bases. V lost 5 bases to trimming and J lost 10 bases; unmatched junction nucleotides: 13. The V gene's germline CDR1 is SGHRS and CDR2 YFSETQ. CDR3 length: 15 amino acids. Complete variable domain (other parts from reference TRBV5-1 and TRBJ2-4): KAGVTQTPRYLIKTRGQQVTLSCSPISGHRSVSWYQQTPGQGLQFLFEYFSETQRNKGNFPGRFSGRQFSNSRSEMNVSTLELGDSALYLCASRSALAGNQIQYFGAGTRLSVL.